The rows below give T cell receptor beta chains drawn from one sample of a study of cytomegalovirus exposure and HLA in healthy donors. Profiling relied on immunoSEQ multiplex PCR, and the TCRdb table lists in-frame clones only, not all of them. There are approximately 150,000 clones in the sample; roughly 70% occur only once, and about 4.5% lies in the top ten. Specimen: PBMCs. The receptors come from a man aged 55 to 70 in good health and CMV-seronegative. The CDR3 runs from the conserved cysteine through the conserved F or W. A D gene is named only where the DNA matches it firmly. A row's size may be missing; if present it is once, few, many or a size class.

clone_size: .; v_call: TRBV5-1; cdr3_length: 17; d_call: TRBD1; j_call: TRBJ2-3; cdr3_nt: TGCGCCAGCAGCTTACAACCCCCAGGGGGATCAACAGATACGCAGTATTTT; cdr3_aa: CASSLQPPGGSTDTQYF
clone_size: .; v_call: TRBV21-1; cdr3_length: 15; d_call: .; j_call: TRBJ2-7; cdr3_nt: TGTGCCAGCAGCAAAGAGGCAGGGGGCCCTTACGAGCAGTACTTC; cdr3_aa: CASSKEAGGPYEQYF
clone_size: .; v_call: TRBV29-1; cdr3_length: 14; d_call: TRBD1; j_call: TRBJ2-1; cdr3_nt: TGCAGCGTGGGGGACAGCAGCACCTACAATGAGCAGTTCTTC; cdr3_aa: CSVGDSSTYNEQFF
clone_size: .; v_call: TRBV7-3; cdr3_length: 15; d_call: TRBD2; j_call: TRBJ2-2; cdr3_nt: TGTGCCAGCAGCTTAGGGACTAGCGCCACCGGGGAGCTGTTTTTT; cdr3_aa: CASSLGTSATGELFF
clone_size: few; v_call: TRBV6-6; cdr3_length: 12; d_call: TRBD1; j_call: TRBJ1-1; cdr3_nt: TGTGCCAGCAGCACGACCGGGACAGGGGCTTTCTTT; cdr3_aa: CASSTTGTGAFF
clone_size: .; v_call: TRBV27; cdr3_length: 16; d_call: TRBD2; j_call: TRBJ2-3; cdr3_nt: TGTGCCAGCAGTTCCGGACTAGCGGGAAGTGCAGATACGCAGTATTTT; cdr3_aa: CASSSGLAGSADTQYF
clone_size: .; v_call: TRBV6-5; cdr3_length: 15; d_call: TRBD1; j_call: TRBJ2-7; cdr3_nt: TGTGCCAGCAGTTCCGCCGCCAGGGGGATCAGGGAGCAGTACTTC; cdr3_aa: CASSSAARGIREQYF
clone_size: .; v_call: TRBV5-8; cdr3_length: 16; d_call: TRBD1; j_call: TRBJ1-2; cdr3_nt: TGTGCCAGCAGCTTGGGACAGGGGCTCTGGGACTATGGCTACACCTTC; cdr3_aa: CASSLGQGLWDYGYTF
clone_size: .; v_call: TRBV19; cdr3_length: 13; d_call: .; j_call: TRBJ1-1; cdr3_nt: TGTGCCAGTAGTCTCCGGGGGAACACTGAAGCTTTCTTT; cdr3_aa: CASSLRGNTEAFF
clone_size: .; v_call: TRBV5-4; cdr3_length: 17; d_call: TRBD2; j_call: TRBJ2-7; cdr3_nt: TGTGCCAGCAGCCAGGGACTAGCGGGAGTTGGCACCTACGAGCAGTACTTC; cdr3_aa: CASSQGLAGVGTYEQYF
clone_size: few; v_call: TRBV28; cdr3_length: 16; d_call: .; j_call: TRBJ1-4; cdr3_nt: TGTGCCAGCAGTTACCGCCCAGGGGCAACTAATGAAAAACTGTTTTTT; cdr3_aa: CASSYRPGATNEKLFF
clone_size: few; v_call: TRBV5-1; cdr3_length: 14; d_call: .; j_call: TRBJ1-2; cdr3_nt: TGCGCCAGCAGCTTGAATTTTGACTTATATGGCTACACCTTC; cdr3_aa: CASSLNFDLYGYTF
clone_size: .; v_call: TRBV7-9; cdr3_length: 13; d_call: .; j_call: TRBJ1-1; cdr3_nt: TGTGCCAGCAGCTCTCCCAGGGGCTCTGAAGCTTTCTTT; cdr3_aa: CASSSPRGSEAFF
clone_size: .; v_call: TRBV4-1; cdr3_length: 18; d_call: .; j_call: TRBJ2-3; cdr3_nt: TGCGCCAGCAGCCAAGATTCTGGGAGGACGGGAGTCACAGATACGCAGTATTTT; cdr3_aa: CASSQDSGRTGVTDTQYF
clone_size: once; v_call: TRBV28; cdr3_length: 16; d_call: TRBD2; j_call: TRBJ2-1; cdr3_nt: TGTGCCAGCAGACATAGGACTAGCGGGACCTACAATGAGCAGTTCTTC; cdr3_aa: CASRHRTSGTYNEQFF
clone_size: .; v_call: TRBV25-1; cdr3_length: 15; d_call: TRBD2; j_call: TRBJ2-3; cdr3_nt: TGTGCCAGCAGTTTAGCGGGAGGCCAAACAGATACGCAGTATTTT; cdr3_aa: CASSLAGGQTDTQYF
clone_size: .; v_call: TRBV6-1; cdr3_length: 11; d_call: .; j_call: TRBJ2-7; cdr3_nt: TGTGCCAGCAGTGAGCCGCGCGAGCAGTACTTC; cdr3_aa: CASSEPREQYF
clone_size: .; v_call: TRBV4-2; cdr3_length: 18; d_call: TRBD2; j_call: TRBJ2-2; cdr3_nt: TGTGCCAGCAGCCAAGGCCTAGCGGGAGGGCCACGGACCGGGGAGCTGTTTTTT; cdr3_aa: CASSQGLAGGPRTGELFF
clone_size: .; v_call: TRBV11-2; cdr3_length: 16; d_call: .; j_call: TRBJ2-7; cdr3_nt: TGTGCCAGCAGCTTAGTCTCGCATACACAGGGTGACGAGCAGTACTTC; cdr3_aa: CASSLVSHTQGDEQYF
clone_size: once; v_call: TRBV7-3; cdr3_length: 13; d_call: TRBD2; j_call: TRBJ2-1; cdr3_nt: TGTGCCAGCAGCTCCTCGGGAGGGCATGAGCAGTTCTTC; cdr3_aa: CASSSSGGHEQFF
clone_size: few; v_call: TRBV7-8; cdr3_length: 16; d_call: .; j_call: TRBJ1-4; cdr3_nt: TGTGCCAGCAGCTCCCTGCCGGGAGCAACTAATGAAAAACTGTTTTTT; cdr3_aa: CASSSLPGATNEKLFF
clone_size: .; v_call: TRBV27; cdr3_length: 16; d_call: .; j_call: TRBJ2-3; cdr3_nt: TGTGCCAGCAGTTTGCGGAGGGCCGGAGGCACAGATACGCAGTATTTT; cdr3_aa: CASSLRRAGGTDTQYF
clone_size: .; v_call: TRBV30; cdr3_length: 12; d_call: TRBD2; j_call: TRBJ2-2; cdr3_nt: TGTGCCTGGAACGGGAGGACCGGGGAGCTGTTTTTT; cdr3_aa: CAWNGRTGELFF
clone_size: .; v_call: TRBV6-5; cdr3_length: 12; d_call: TRBD1; j_call: TRBJ1-4; cdr3_nt: TGTGCCAGCGGGACAGCTAATGAAAAACTGTTTTTT; cdr3_aa: CASGTANEKLFF
clone_size: .; v_call: TRBV7-3; cdr3_length: 13; d_call: .; j_call: TRBJ2-1; cdr3_nt: TGTGCCAGCAGCCTGGGGACTTCCAATGAGCAGTTCTTC; cdr3_aa: CASSLGTSNEQFF
clone_size: .; v_call: TRBV11-3; cdr3_length: 14; d_call: .; j_call: TRBJ1-1; cdr3_nt: TGTGCCAGCAGCTTTTCAGGGGATGAGACTGAAGCTTTCTTT; cdr3_aa: CASSFSGDETEAFF
clone_size: .; v_call: TRBV4-1; cdr3_length: 16; d_call: .; j_call: TRBJ2-3; cdr3_nt: TGCGCCAGCAGCCAAGTCGGACAATCCCTCACAGATACGCAGTATTTT; cdr3_aa: CASSQVGQSLTDTQYF
clone_size: .; v_call: TRBV19; cdr3_length: 17; d_call: .; j_call: TRBJ2-5; cdr3_nt: TGTGCCAGTAGTATAGAACGTCACAGCCGATCCCAAGAGACCCAGTACTTC; cdr3_aa: CASSIERHSRSQETQYF
clone_size: .; v_call: TRBV18; cdr3_length: 15; d_call: TRBD1; j_call: TRBJ1-5; cdr3_nt: TGTGCCAGCTCACGCCGACAGGGTAGCAATCAGCCCCAGCATTTT; cdr3_aa: CASSRRQGSNQPQHF
clone_size: few; v_call: TRBV11-2; cdr3_length: 17; d_call: .; j_call: TRBJ2-7; cdr3_nt: TGTGCCAGCAGCTTAGATCTTGTTTGGGGGCGGCTGGACGAGCAGTACTTC; cdr3_aa: CASSLDLVWGRLDEQYF
clone_size: .; v_call: TRBV18; cdr3_length: 14; d_call: .; j_call: TRBJ2-2; cdr3_nt: TGTGCCAGCGGAAGGACAGCGAACACCGGGGAGCTGTTTTTT; cdr3_aa: CASGRTANTGELFF
clone_size: few; v_call: TRBV27; cdr3_length: 13; d_call: TRBD1; j_call: TRBJ2-7; cdr3_nt: TGTGCCAGCAGTTTACAACAGGGGTACGAGCAGTACTTC; cdr3_aa: CASSLQQGYEQYF
clone_size: .; v_call: TRBV27; cdr3_length: 15; d_call: .; j_call: TRBJ1-3; cdr3_nt: TGTGCCAGCAGTGCCGGACAGCAATCTGGAAACACCATATATTTT; cdr3_aa: CASSAGQQSGNTIYF
clone_size: .; v_call: TRBV10-1; cdr3_length: 15; d_call: TRBD2; j_call: TRBJ2-7; cdr3_nt: TGCGCCAGCAGTGAGGGACTAGCTCAAGGCTACGAGCAGTACTTC; cdr3_aa: CASSEGLAQGYEQYF
clone_size: .; v_call: TRBV28; cdr3_length: 15; d_call: .; j_call: TRBJ2-7; cdr3_nt: TGTGCCAGCAGCCCTGAGAACCTTGAGATCTACGAGCAGTACTTC; cdr3_aa: CASSPENLEIYEQYF
clone_size: .; v_call: TRBV6-5; cdr3_length: 15; d_call: TRBD1; j_call: TRBJ2-3; cdr3_nt: TGTGCCAGCAGTTCCCGGGACAGGGAAACCCATACGCAGTATTTT; cdr3_aa: CASSSRDRETHTQYF
clone_size: .; v_call: TRBV5-1; cdr3_length: 14; d_call: TRBD1; j_call: TRBJ2-1; cdr3_nt: TGCGCCAGCAGCTTGGACAGGGGGCTTTATGAGCAGTTCTTC; cdr3_aa: CASSLDRGLYEQFF
clone_size: .; v_call: TRBV5-1; cdr3_length: 15; d_call: TRBD2; j_call: TRBJ2-3; cdr3_nt: TGCGCCAGCAGCTTGGCCGTAGCGGGAACAGATACGCAGTATTTT; cdr3_aa: CASSLAVAGTDTQYF
clone_size: .; v_call: TRBV25-1; cdr3_length: 14; d_call: TRBD1; j_call: TRBJ1-2; cdr3_nt: TGTGCCAGCAGTGACGATCGCAGGGGGGAGGGCTACACCTTC; cdr3_aa: CASSDDRRGEGYTF
clone_size: .; v_call: TRBV19; cdr3_length: 14; d_call: .; j_call: TRBJ2-1; cdr3_nt: TGTGCCAGTGGTTATCCGGGAGCAGATACTGAGCAGTTCTTC; cdr3_aa: CASGYPGADTEQFF
clone_size: .; v_call: TRBV5-1; cdr3_length: 15; d_call: TRBD1; j_call: TRBJ2-7; cdr3_nt: TGCGCCACAAGACAGGGACAGGGGTTCTCCTACGAGCAGTACTTC; cdr3_aa: CATRQGQGFSYEQYF
clone_size: .; v_call: TRBV6-1; cdr3_length: 14; d_call: TRBD2; j_call: TRBJ2-1; cdr3_nt: TGTGCCAGCAGCCTAGCGGGATCAAGAAATGAGCAGTTCTTC; cdr3_aa: CASSLAGSRNEQFF
clone_size: .; v_call: TRBV6-5; cdr3_length: 12; d_call: .; j_call: TRBJ2-7; cdr3_nt: TGTGCCAGCAACTCAGGGGAAGGCGAGCAGTACTTC; cdr3_aa: CASNSGEGEQYF
clone_size: .; v_call: TRBV29-1; cdr3_length: 17; d_call: TRBD2; j_call: TRBJ2-1; cdr3_nt: TGCAGCGTCGGACGGAGCGGGGGCGACCCCTCCTACAATGAGCAGTTCTTC; cdr3_aa: CSVGRSGGDPSYNEQFF
clone_size: .; v_call: TRBV30; cdr3_length: 13; d_call: TRBD1; j_call: TRBJ1-2; cdr3_nt: TGTGCCTGGAGCCCAGACAGGGACTATGGCTACACCTTC; cdr3_aa: CAWSPDRDYGYTF
clone_size: few; v_call: TRBV4-2; cdr3_length: 15; d_call: .; j_call: TRBJ2-7; cdr3_nt: TGTGCCAGCAGCCAAAGTGAGGGATCGGCCGACGAGCAGTACTTC; cdr3_aa: CASSQSEGSADEQYF
clone_size: .; v_call: TRBV28; cdr3_length: 17; d_call: TRBD1; j_call: TRBJ2-7; cdr3_nt: TGTGCCAGCACCTCCCGGGACAGGGGAGAATGGGGCTACGAGCAGTACTTC; cdr3_aa: CASTSRDRGEWGYEQYF
clone_size: .; v_call: TRBV7-2; cdr3_length: 13; d_call: .; j_call: TRBJ2-2; cdr3_nt: TGTGCCAGCAGCCCCCAGAACACCGGGGAGCTGTTTTTT; cdr3_aa: CASSPQNTGELFF
clone_size: .; v_call: TRBV5-1; cdr3_length: 13; d_call: TRBD1; j_call: TRBJ2-7; cdr3_nt: TGCGCCAGCAGCATGGGACAGGGGGGCGAGCAGTACTTC; cdr3_aa: CASSMGQGGEQYF
clone_size: .; v_call: TRBV2; cdr3_length: 14; d_call: TRBD2; j_call: TRBJ2-1; cdr3_nt: TGTGCCAGCCTAATGGGACTAGCGAACAATGAGCAGTTCTTC; cdr3_aa: CASLMGLANNEQFF
clone_size: .; v_call: TRBV4-2; cdr3_length: 12; d_call: .; j_call: TRBJ1-2; cdr3_nt: TGTGCCAGCAGCCAAGACCGCGGGGGGTACACCTTC; cdr3_aa: CASSQDRGGYTF
clone_size: .; v_call: TRBV27; cdr3_length: 12; d_call: .; j_call: TRBJ1-1; cdr3_nt: TGTGCCACCTTGACAGCGAACACTGAAGCTTTCTTT; cdr3_aa: CATLTANTEAFF
clone_size: few; v_call: TRBV5-5; cdr3_length: 13; d_call: .; j_call: TRBJ1-2; cdr3_nt: TGTGCCAGCAGCCAGGGGTATTCCTATGGCTACACCTTC; cdr3_aa: CASSQGYSYGYTF
clone_size: once; v_call: TRBV18; cdr3_length: 14; d_call: .; j_call: TRBJ2-5; cdr3_nt: TGTGCCAGCTCACCCACAGCGGGTGGAGAGACCCAGTACTTC; cdr3_aa: CASSPTAGGETQYF
clone_size: .; v_call: TRBV29-1; cdr3_length: 14; d_call: TRBD1; j_call: TRBJ1-1; cdr3_nt: TGCAGCGTTGAAGATGACAGGGTGGCCACTGAAGCTTTCTTT; cdr3_aa: CSVEDDRVATEAFF
clone_size: .; v_call: TRBV11-3; cdr3_length: 15; d_call: TRBD1; j_call: TRBJ2-7; cdr3_nt: TGTGCCAGCAGCTTAGGGGACAGCCCTCTCTACGAGCAGTACTTC; cdr3_aa: CASSLGDSPLYEQYF
clone_size: once; v_call: TRBV5-4; cdr3_length: 19; d_call: TRBD2; j_call: TRBJ2-3; cdr3_nt: TGTGCCAGCAGCTTGATAGGGAAAATAGCGGGAGATGTGTCAGATACGCAGTATTTT; cdr3_aa: CASSLIGKIAGDVSDTQYF
clone_size: .; v_call: TRBV6-1; cdr3_length: 13; d_call: .; j_call: TRBJ2-2; cdr3_nt: TGTGCCAGCGAGGAGACGAACACCGGGGAGCTGTTTTTT; cdr3_aa: CASEETNTGELFF